This T cell receptor (beta chain) stems from a study of cytomegalovirus exposure and HLA in healthy donors. Sequencing used immunoSEQ multiplex PCR; TCRdb keeps in-frame clones, though not all of them. This table has some 310,000 clones, approximately 91% appearing once. This clone was counted at least ten times. Its antigen is still unknown. Notes on the study in general: CMV antigen specificity was confirmed in vitro for a few CMV-associated chains. Reportedly, cytomegalovirus status was diagnosed with high sensitivity and specificity. Most TCR sequences were seen very rarely across donors, but some public TCRs occurred in many. Associated with cytomegalovirus, according to the listing, were 150 to 200 TCR beta chains.

The CDR3 has 9 residues. Germline CDR1 reads DFQATT; CDR2 reads SNEGSKA (reference sequence). Source material: PBMCs. The V gene is TRBV20-1, the J gene TRBJ1-2; TRBD1 agrees at 7 bases. The sequence was collected from a man aged 25 to 45 in good health and CMV-seronegative. The CDR3 is CRTGNGYTF. The CDR3 DNA is TGCAGGACAGGGAATGGCTACACCTTC.